In this sample, the clone carrying this T cell receptor (beta chain) turned up a few times. In the original workflow: Amplification with reference gene primers provided the estimates of nucleated cell counts. Assay: immunoSEQ multiplex PCR; the TCRdb copy retains only in-frame clones and omits some. That table supplies the V and J calls and clone size; D and trimming were determined from the DNA. The data hold fewer than 350,000 clones, with roughly 85% observed a single time. The source of the sample is a study of blood T cell repertoires in COVID-19. Study in general: Whether acute or convalescent, the COVID-19 samples came from the United States, Italy and Spain. T cells, B-cell-depleted T cells, or PBMCs provided the cDNA or gDNA that served as material.

Germline V CDR1 and CDR2: MNHEY, SVGAGI. Trimming cost V 7 bases and J 6 bases, with 12 bases left between them. The CDR3 sequence is 12 residues long. The sample taken for sequencing was peripheral blood. This receptor was obtained from a human donor in a cohort sampled during active COVID-19. The chain employs TRBV6-5 and TRBJ1-2; no firm D call. DNA for the CDR3: TGTGCCAGCACTACTCGCGGTGATGGCTACACCTTC. It is translated as CASTTRGDGYTF.